The entry below describes one TCR beta chain. The sample contains more than one DNA sequence encoding this CDR3. This table comes from immunoSEQ multiplex PCR, and its TCRdb copy is limited to in-frame clones, with some not included. In the table there are just over 300,000 clones, 85% to 90% of which are singletons. V lost 1 base to trimming and J lost 7 bases, with 8 bases between them. The germline CDR1 and CDR2 sequences are LNHDA and SQIVND (reference sequence). This CDR3 is built from 12 residues. Study members were between 18 and 89 years old and lived in 24 US regions. These data belong to a study of blood T cell repertoires in COVID-19. Study information: There were acute and convalescent COVID-19 samples, and they came from the United States, Italy and Spain. T cells, B-cell-depleted T cells, or PBMCs provided the cDNA or gDNA that served as material.

The specimen was PBMCs or T cells enriched from blood (not recorded which). The chain links TRBV19 to TRBJ2-7, with D tentatively TRBD1 (5 bases). The receptor's source is a man aged 30 to 45 who had recovered from COVID-19. DNA of the CDR3: TGTGCCAGTAGTATAGGGGCAGGGGAGCAGTACTTC. Amino acids: CASSIGAGEQYF.